Listed here are 21 T cell receptor beta chains from one sample, sequenced in a study of blood T cell repertoires in COVID-19 (TCRdb year 2020). Library method: the immunoSEQ multiplex PCR assay. In TCRdb, the immuneACCESS table is reduced to in-frame sequences with V and J assigned. These tables do not hold every clone; where another copy was compared, an unresolved V gene accounts for under half, and the others remain unexplained. Within this sample are about 98,000 clones, with 87% of them counted one time only. More than 4.5% of the sample is held by the ten biggest clonotypes. The sequencing sample was made of peripheral blood. The origin of the receptors is a woman in her 50s with COVID-19, enrolled during active disease.

The chain has TRBV19 and TRBJ1-1; a weak D match, TRBD1 (6 bases). The germline CDR1 and CDR2 sequences are LNHDA and SQIVND (reference sequence). V was cut by 1 base and J by 3 bases, with 6 bases left in between. This CDR3 is built from 13 residues. The CDR3 bases are TGTGCCAGTAGTATAGGGGGGCACACTGAAGCTTTCTTT. This translates into CASSIGGHTEAFF.

The chain carries TRBV2 and TRBJ1-1, with a weak D call TRBD1 (5 bases). This CDR3 has 15 amino acids. Germline CDR1 is SNHLY and CDR2 is FYNNEI. V gave up 3 bases and J gave up 1 base, with 12 bases separating them. CDR3 nucleotide sequence: TGTGCCAGCAGTGATCGGCGGGGACCGAACACTGAAGCTTTCTTT. Its translation: CASSDRRGPNTEAFF. The full variable domain, its missing parts supplied by reference TRBV2 and TRBJ1-1, is EPEVTQTPSHQVTQMGQEVILRCVPISNHLYFYWYRQILGQKVEFLVSFYNNEISEKSEIFDDQFSVERPDGSNFTLKIRSTKLEDSAMYFCASSDRRGPNTEAFFGQGTRLTVV.

V usage is TRBV5-4 and J usage is TRBJ2-3, with D perhaps TRBD2 (5 bases). Germline V gene sequence: CDR1 SGHNT, CDR2 YYREEE (reference sequence). CDR3 length equals 12 residues. The V and J ends lost 4 bases and 8 bases respectively, with 11 bases between them. CDR3: CASSIPEGTQYF. The CDR3 DNA reads TGTGCCAGCAGCATCCCTGAGGGTACGCAGTATTTT.

The gene calls are TRBV7-9 and TRBJ2-1; 12 bases are a match to TRBD1. Germline CDR1 and CDR2: SEHNR and FQNEAQ (reference sequence). This CDR3 region has 15 residues. The ends lost 4 bases at V and 8 bases at J; junction bases unmatched: 6. The CDR3: CASSSWGQGADEQFF. CDR3 DNA sequence: TGTGCCAGCAGCTCATGGGGACAGGGGGCCGATGAGCAGTTCTTC.

The chain recombines TRBV7-9 with TRBJ1-1; TRBD1 matches at 8 bases. The V gene end was trimmed by 4 bases and the J gene end by 6 bases; junction bases not matched to a gene: 7. This CDR3 has 14 amino acids. Germline CDR1 SEHNR, CDR2 FQNEAQ (reference sequence). DNA of the CDR3: TGTGCCAGCAGCTCCAGGGGGCCGGCCTCTGAAGCTTTCTTT. Translating it yields CASSSRGPASEAFF.

This clone has a handful of counts. The chain employs TRBV6-6 and TRBJ1-3, with 7 bases that match TRBD1. The germline gives CDR1 MNHNY, CDR2 SVGAGI (reference sequence). With 5 bases clipped from V and 3 bases from J, the junction kept 4 bases outside the gene matches. This CDR3 has 14 residues. The CDR3 reads CASSLTGFGNTIYF. The CDR3 region has the DNA TGTGCCAGCAGTCTGACAGGGTTTGGAAACACCATATATTTT.

J is TRBJ1-2 and V is TRBV5-1, with D tentatively TRBD1 (6 bases). The V end lost 4 bases, the J end lost 6 bases, and 13 bases lay between the germline ends. The CDR3 loop spans 13 amino acids. Germline V gene lookup returns CDR1 SGHRS and CDR2 YFSETQ. The CDR3 region is CASSLQGVDGYTF. CDR3 nucleotide sequence: TGCGCCAGCAGCCTACAGGGCGTCGATGGCTACACCTTC.

The chain recombines TRBV21-1 with TRBJ1-2; the table's D call TRBD1 went unverified against the DNA. TRBV21-1 is flagged as a pseudogene. This CDR3 comprises 16 residues. The chain's CDR3 is CASSRDRALENYGYTF. The CDR3 DNA reads TGTGCCAGCAGCCGGGACAGGGCGCTAGAAAACTATGGCTACACCTTC.

The V gene is TRBV24-1, the J gene TRBJ2-3, with 7 bases matching TRBD1. The CDR3 has 16 residues. CDR1 KGHDR and CDR2 SFDVKD come from the germline V gene. V lost 1 base and J lost 7; bases outside the gene matches: 10. The CDR3: CATSDFGATGENTQYF. For the CDR3, the DNA is TGTGCCACCAGTGATTTCGGGGCTACAGGGGAGAATACGCAGTATTTT.

This clone was seen only a few times. The rearrangement joins TRBV5-1 to TRBJ1-5, with 9 bases identical to TRBD1. V was pared by 0 bases and J by 1 base, with 2 bases of the junction left unmatched. The CDR3 consists of 16 residues. Germline assignment: CDR1 SGHRS and CDR2 YFSETQ. This CDR3 reads CASSLVTGGSNQPQHF. CDR3 nucleotides: TGCGCCAGCAGCTTGGTTACAGGGGGCAGCAATCAGCCCCAGCATTTT.

The chain carries TRBV29-1 and TRBJ2-7; TRBD1 matches 9 bases. The J segment lost 4 bases and the V segment lost 7 bases, leaving 8 bases of the junction unmatched. This CDR3 contains 13 residues. Per germline, CDR1 SQVTM and CDR2 ANQGSEA. CDR3 protein: CSARDRETYEQYF. The CDR3 DNA follows: TGCAGCGCCAGGGACAGGGAAACGTACGAGCAGTACTTC.

The V call is TRBV29-1, the J call TRBJ2-7; 9 bases fit TRBD2. The germline V gene encodes CDR1 SQVTM and CDR2 ANQGSEA. This CDR3 is 13 amino acids long. The J segment lost 1 base and the V segment lost 4 bases, leaving 2 bases of the junction unmatched. This chain's CDR3 is CSVVLAGSYEQYF. The CDR3 coding sequence is TGCAGCGTTGTTCTAGCGGGGTCCTACGAGCAGTACTTC.

V usage is TRBV11-3 and J usage is TRBJ2-3, with D unclear. Trimming left V 0 bases short and J 2 bases short, with 9 bases between. This CDR3 spans 15 amino acids. Germline lookup yields CDR1 SGHNT and CDR2 YENEEA. CDR3 nucleotides: TGTGCCAGCAGCTTAGAAGGCGGTATCACAGATACGCAGTATTTT. Translation: CASSLEGGITDTQYF.

The gene calls are TRBV11-2 and TRBJ2-7; 15 bases are shared with TRBD2. V dropped 5 bases and J dropped 6; count of bases not matched to a gene: 8. The CDR3 length is 16 residues. The germline V gene encodes CDR1 SGHAT and CDR2 FQNNGV. CDR3 residues: CASSTQGTSGGLEQYF. The CDR3, as DNA: TGTGCCAGCAGCACCCAGGGGACTAGCGGGGGGCTCGAGCAGTACTTC.

This chain connects TRBV6-5 to TRBJ2-3, with 11 bases identical to TRBD1. Trimming took 6 bases from V and 3 from J; bases not matched to a gene: 5. CDR3 length: 15 residues. Germline V lookup: CDR1 MNHEY, CDR2 SVGAGI. This chain's CDR3 is CASRNGQGATDTQYF. The CDR3, as DNA: TGTGCCAGCAGAAACGGACAGGGGGCTACAGATACGCAGTATTTT.

The V and J genes are TRBV5-4 and TRBJ2-5; the match to TRBD1 covers 9 bases. The CDR3 is 14 amino acids. J was trimmed by 5 bases and V by 2 bases; bases with no gene match: 4. Germline CDR1 reads SGHNT; CDR2 reads YYREEE (reference sequence). CDR3 nucleotides: TGTGCCAGCAGCTTACAGGGGGCAGGTGAGACCCAGTACTTC. Encoded protein: CASSLQGAGETQYF.

The chain links TRBV5-4 to TRBJ1-6, with a possible D match to TRBD1 (5 bases). V dropped 4 bases and J dropped 14 bases, with 13 bases sitting between them. CDR3 length equals 12 residues. Per the germline V gene, CDR1 is SGHNT and CDR2 is YYREEE (reference sequence). This CDR3 reads CASSPPGGALHF. In nucleotides, the CDR3 is TGTGCCAGCAGCCCCCCCGGGGGGGCCCTCCACTTT.

This rearrangement joins TRBV10-3 to TRBJ1-3, with 7 bases fitting TRBD1. The ends lost 6 bases at V and 8 bases at J; junction bases unmatched: 7. Germline lookup yields CDR1 ENHRY and CDR2 SYGVKD. This CDR3 is built from 13 residues. CDR3 coding DNA: TGTGCCATCAGAGACGGACAGGTGGACACCATATATTTT. It specifies CAIRDGQVDTIYF.

The DNA of the CDR3 is TGTGCCAGCAGCTTAGGTTGGGAGGGGAAAGGAACTGAAGCTTTCTTT. It is translated as CASSLGWEGKGTEAFF. The chain couples TRBV7-9 to TRBJ1-1, with D possibly being TRBD1 (5 bases). The CDR3 consists of 16 residues. Germline CDR1 reads SEHNR; CDR2 reads FQNEAQ (reference sequence). V was shortened by 1 base and J by 5 bases, with 17 bases between the two germline ends.

The chain combines TRBV28 with TRBJ1-5; D gene unclear. This CDR3 contains 16 residues. Germline values: CDR1 MDHEN, CDR2 SYDVKM. V shed 5 bases and J shed 0 bases, with 14 bases lying between them. The CDR3 sequence: CASSPTSRGSNQPQHF. Here the CDR3 DNA reads TGTGCCAGCAGTCCAACTTCTCGGGGTAGCAATCAGCCCCAGCATTTT.

The genes are TRBV7-3 and TRBJ1-4; 7 bases fit TRBD1. Germline assignment: CDR1 SGHTA and CDR2 FQGTGA. V was pared by 5 bases and J by 7 bases, with 10 bases of the junction left unmatched. The CDR3 runs 15 residues. The CDR3 spells CASSPTGAGVEKLFF. The CDR3 coding sequence is TGTGCCAGCAGCCCTACAGGGGCCGGAGTTGAAAAACTGTTTTTT.